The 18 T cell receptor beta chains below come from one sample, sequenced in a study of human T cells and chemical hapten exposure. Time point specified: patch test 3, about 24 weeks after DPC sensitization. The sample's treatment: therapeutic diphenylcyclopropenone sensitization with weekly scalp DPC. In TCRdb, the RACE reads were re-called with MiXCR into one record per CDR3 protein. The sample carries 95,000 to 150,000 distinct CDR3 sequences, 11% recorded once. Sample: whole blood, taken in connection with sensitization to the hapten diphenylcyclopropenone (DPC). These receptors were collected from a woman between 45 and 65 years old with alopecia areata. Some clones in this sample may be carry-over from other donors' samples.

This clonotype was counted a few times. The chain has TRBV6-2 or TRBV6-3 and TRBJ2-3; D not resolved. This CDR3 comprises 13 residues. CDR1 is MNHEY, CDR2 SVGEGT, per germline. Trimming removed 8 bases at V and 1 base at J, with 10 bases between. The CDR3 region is CASQDPGTDTQYF. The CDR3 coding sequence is TGTGCCAGCCAGGATCCTGGCACAGATACGCAGTATTTT.

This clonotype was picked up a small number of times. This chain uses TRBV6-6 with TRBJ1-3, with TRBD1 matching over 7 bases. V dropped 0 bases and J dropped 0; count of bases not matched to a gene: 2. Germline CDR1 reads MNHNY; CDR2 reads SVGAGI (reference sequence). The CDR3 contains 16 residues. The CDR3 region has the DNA TGTGCCAGCAGTTACTCCGGGACAGACTCTGGAAACACCATATATTTT. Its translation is CASSYSGTDSGNTIYF.

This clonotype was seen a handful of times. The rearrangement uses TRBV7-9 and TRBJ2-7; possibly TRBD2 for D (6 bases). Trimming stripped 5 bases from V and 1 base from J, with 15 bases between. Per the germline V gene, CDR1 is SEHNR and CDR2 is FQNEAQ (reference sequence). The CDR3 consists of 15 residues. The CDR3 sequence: CASSVTGELSYEQYF. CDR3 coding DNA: TGTGCCAGCAGCGTTACGGGGGAATTATCCTACGAGCAGTACTTC.

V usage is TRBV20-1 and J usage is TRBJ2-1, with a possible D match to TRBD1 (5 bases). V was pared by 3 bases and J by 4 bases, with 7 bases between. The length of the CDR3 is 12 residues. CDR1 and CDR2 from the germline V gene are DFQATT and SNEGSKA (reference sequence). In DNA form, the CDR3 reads TGCAGTGCTAGGACAGCTTACAATGAGCAGTTCTTC. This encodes CSARTAYNEQFF.

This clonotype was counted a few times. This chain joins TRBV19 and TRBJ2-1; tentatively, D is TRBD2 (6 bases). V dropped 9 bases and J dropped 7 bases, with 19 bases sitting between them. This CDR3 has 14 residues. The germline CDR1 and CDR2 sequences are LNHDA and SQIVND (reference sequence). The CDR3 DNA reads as TGTGCCAGCCGCACAGTGGGGGAGGCAAATGAGCAGTTCTTC. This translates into CASRTVGEANEQFF.

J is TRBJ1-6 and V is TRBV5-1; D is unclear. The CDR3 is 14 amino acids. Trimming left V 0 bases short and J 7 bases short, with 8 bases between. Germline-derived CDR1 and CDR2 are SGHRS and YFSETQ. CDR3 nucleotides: TGCGCCAGCAGCTTGGGGACTTTAAATTCACCCCTCCACTTT. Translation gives CASSLGTLNSPLHF.

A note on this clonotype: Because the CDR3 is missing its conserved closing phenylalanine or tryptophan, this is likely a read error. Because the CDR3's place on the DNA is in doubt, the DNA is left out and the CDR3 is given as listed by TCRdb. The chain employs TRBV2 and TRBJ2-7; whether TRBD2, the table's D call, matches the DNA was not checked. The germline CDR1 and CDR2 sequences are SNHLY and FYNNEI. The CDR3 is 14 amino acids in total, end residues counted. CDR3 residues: CASSASPHGAGGPN.

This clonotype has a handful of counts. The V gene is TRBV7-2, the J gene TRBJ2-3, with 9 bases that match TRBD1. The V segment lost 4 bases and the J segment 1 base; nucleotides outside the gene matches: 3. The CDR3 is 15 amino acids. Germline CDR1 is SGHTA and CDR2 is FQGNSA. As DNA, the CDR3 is TGTGCCAGCAGCTGGGACAGGGCAGGCACAGATACGCAGTATTTT. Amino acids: CASSWDRAGTDTQYF.

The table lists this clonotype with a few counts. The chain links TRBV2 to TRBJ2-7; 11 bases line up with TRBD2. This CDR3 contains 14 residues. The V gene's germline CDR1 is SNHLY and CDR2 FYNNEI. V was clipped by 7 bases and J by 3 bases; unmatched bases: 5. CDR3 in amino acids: CASKPGLAVYEQYF. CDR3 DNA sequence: TGTGCCAGCAAACCGGGACTAGCGGTCTACGAGCAGTACTTC. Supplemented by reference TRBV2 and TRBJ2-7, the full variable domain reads EPEVTQTPSHQVTQMGQEVILRCVPISNHLYFYWYRQILGQKVEFLVSFYNNEISEKSEIFDDQFSVERPDGSNFTLKIRSTKLEDSAMYFCASKPGLAVYEQYFGPGTRLTVT.

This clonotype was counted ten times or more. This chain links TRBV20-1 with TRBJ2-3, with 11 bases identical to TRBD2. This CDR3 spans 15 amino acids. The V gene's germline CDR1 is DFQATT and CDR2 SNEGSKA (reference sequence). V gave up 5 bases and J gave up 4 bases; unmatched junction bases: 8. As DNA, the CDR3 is TGCAGTGCTCAGGCACTAGCGGGAGTGGCAGATACGCAGTATTTT. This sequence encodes CSAQALAGVADTQYF.

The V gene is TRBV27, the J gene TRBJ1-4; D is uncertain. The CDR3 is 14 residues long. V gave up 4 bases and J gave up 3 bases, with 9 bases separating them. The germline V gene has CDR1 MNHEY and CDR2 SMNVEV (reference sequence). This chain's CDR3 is CASSSKGSNEKLFF. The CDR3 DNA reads TGTGCCAGCAGTTCCAAAGGGTCTAATGAAAAACTGTTTTTT. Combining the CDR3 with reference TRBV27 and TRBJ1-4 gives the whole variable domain EAQVTQNPRYLITVTGKKLTVTCSQNMNHEYMSWYRQDPGLGLRQIYYSMNVEVTDKGDVPEGYKVSRKEKRNFPLILESPSPNQTSLYFCASSSKGSNEKLFFGSGTQLSVL.

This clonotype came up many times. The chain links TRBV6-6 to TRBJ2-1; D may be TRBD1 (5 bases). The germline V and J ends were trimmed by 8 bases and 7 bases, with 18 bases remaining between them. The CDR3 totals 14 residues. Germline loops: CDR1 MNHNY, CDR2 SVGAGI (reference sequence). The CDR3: CASLRASRINEQFF. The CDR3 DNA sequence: TGTGCCAGCCTCAGGGCATCGCGGATAAATGAGCAGTTCTTC.

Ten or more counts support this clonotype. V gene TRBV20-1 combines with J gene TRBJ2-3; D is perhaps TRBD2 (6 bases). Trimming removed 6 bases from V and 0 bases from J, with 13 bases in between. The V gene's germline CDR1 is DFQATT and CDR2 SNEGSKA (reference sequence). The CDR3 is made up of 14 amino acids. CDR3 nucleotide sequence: TGCAGTGCCCAAACTAGCCGTAGCACAGATACGCAGTATTTT. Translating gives CSAQTSRSTDTQYF.

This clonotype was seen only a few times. CDR3: CASRWDATANYGYTF. Here the CDR3 DNA reads TGTGCCAGCAGATGGGACGCAACTGCGAACTATGGCTACACCTTC. The V gene is TRBV12-3 or TRBV12-4, the J gene TRBJ1-2, with D perhaps matching TRBD1 (5 bases). CDR3 length: 15 residues. Trimming removed 6 bases at V and 2 bases at J, with 16 bases between.

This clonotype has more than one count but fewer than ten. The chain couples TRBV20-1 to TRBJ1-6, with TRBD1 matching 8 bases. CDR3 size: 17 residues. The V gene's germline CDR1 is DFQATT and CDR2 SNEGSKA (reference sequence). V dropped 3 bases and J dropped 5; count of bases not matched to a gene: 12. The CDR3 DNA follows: TGCAGTGCTAGGGGACAGGAAAAGTTAACCGATAATTCACCCCTCCACTTT. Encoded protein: CSARGQEKLTDNSPLHF.

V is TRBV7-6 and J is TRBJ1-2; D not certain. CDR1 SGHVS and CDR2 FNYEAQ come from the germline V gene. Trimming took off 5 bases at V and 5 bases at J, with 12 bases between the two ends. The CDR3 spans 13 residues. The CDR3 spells CASSRGRFYGYTF. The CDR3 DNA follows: TGTGCCAGCAGCCGCGGACGGTTTTATGGCTACACCTTC.

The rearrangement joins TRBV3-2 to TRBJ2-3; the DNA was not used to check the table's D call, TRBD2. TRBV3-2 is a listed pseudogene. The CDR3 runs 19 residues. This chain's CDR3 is CASSEWGTRHGGGTDTQYF. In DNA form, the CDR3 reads TGTGCCAGCAGTGAGTGGGGCACCCGTCACGGCGGAGGGACAGATACGCAGTATTTT.

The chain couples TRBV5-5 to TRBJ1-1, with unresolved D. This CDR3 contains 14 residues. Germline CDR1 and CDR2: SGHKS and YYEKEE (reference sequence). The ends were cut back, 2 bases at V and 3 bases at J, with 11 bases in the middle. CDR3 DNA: TGTGCCAGCAGCTTAGAAGACCGGGACACTGAAGCTTTCTTT. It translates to CASSLEDRDTEAFF.